This T cell receptor (beta chain) was identified in a study of early T cells in non-severe SARS-CoV-2 infection. As for the study in general: Sequenced material consisted of bulk RNA (from unsorted whole blood), and chains were unpaired.

MiXCR, applied by TCRdb to the 5' RACE reads, yields one record per CDR3 protein. This table has approximately 100,000 distinct CDR3 sequences, around 15% appearing once. This CDR3 region has 17 residues. The germline V gene has CDR1 MNHEY and CDR2 SMNVEV (reference sequence). The junction had 11 bases not matched to a gene; V was cut back by 7 bases and J by 0 bases. V usage is TRBV27 and J usage is TRBJ1-5; 8 nucleotides match TRBD1. Sample: whole blood. The receptor comes from an adult who was a healthcare worker with PCR-confirmed SARS-CoV-2 infection or an uninfected control (not recorded which). This chain's CDR3 is CASNPLGQGYSNQPQHF. CDR3 bases: TGTGCCAGCAACCCCCTCGGACAGGGTTATAGCAATCAGCCCCAGCATTTT.